This TCR beta chain emerged from a study of response to subunit inactivated influenza vaccine. Via MiXCR, TCRdb re-called the RT-PCR reads, giving one row per CDR3 protein. The sample lists 450,000 to 700,000 distinct CDR3 sequences, around 15% occurring once. Germline values: CDR1 SQVTM, CDR2 ANQGSEA. V lost 3 bases and J lost 2, with 10 bases in between. This CDR3 is 13 amino acids long. Overall study findings and caveats: New T cells are recruited in small numbers by each seasonal influenza vaccination, according to the authors' suggestion.

About this clonotype: What it binds is not known.

The receptor's source is a man aged 45-65 years who received an inactivated influenza vaccine. The J gene is TRBJ1-1, the V gene TRBV29-1; D unclear. This specimen consisted of PBMCs from blood, obtained roughly 13 days after vaccination. The CDR3 protein is CSVEKGLNTEAFF. The CDR3 region has the DNA TGCAGCGTTGAGAAGGGTCTAAACACTGAAGCTTTCTTT.